The 25 T cell receptor beta chains reported below all come from one sample, sequenced in a study of blood T cells in healthy people across ages. Sample-barcoded 5' priming and a J-beta primer mix drove a second PCR of roughly 7 to 11 cycles. TCRdb re-called the 5' RACE reads with MiXCR, one entry per CDR3 protein. The sample holds approximately 780,000 distinct CDR3 sequences; roughly 24% are singletons and the top ten take 2.5% to 3.5%. These data were also filed under a second study, of T cells of mothers and their children.

The sequenced sample was blood. The receptors come from a boy younger than 18 in good health.

Only a few counts were recorded for this clonotype. The chain joins TRBV12-3 or TRBV12-4 to TRBJ2-7, with D uncertain. Trimming cost V 6 bases and J 3 bases, with 9 bases left between them. The CDR3 length is 12 residues. CDR3: CASSRLHYEQYF. The CDR3 DNA reads TGTGCCAGCAGCAGACTTCACTACGAGCAGTACTTC.

J is TRBJ1-3 and V is TRBV28; 7 bases align to TRBD1. Per the germline V gene, CDR1 is MDHEN and CDR2 is SYDVKM. The V gene end was trimmed by 6 bases and the J gene end by 0 bases; junction bases not matched to a gene: 5. The length of the CDR3 is 15 residues. CDR3 nucleotide sequence: TGTGCCAGCAGCGCCGGGACAGCCTCTGGAAACACCATATATTTT. Translating gives CASSAGTASGNTIYF.

This clonotype has just a few counts. The chain combines TRBV12-3 or TRBV12-4 with TRBJ2-5, with 8 bases lining up with TRBD2. CDR3 length equals 13 residues. The V segment lost 3 bases and the J segment 7 bases; nucleotides outside the gene matches: 4. The CDR3 DNA reads TGTGCCAGCAGTTTCCGGGGGGGCGCGACCCAGTACTTC. This sequence encodes CASSFRGGATQYF.

This clonotype appeared a few times. CDR3 bases: TGTGCCAGCAGCTTAGCCGAGACAGGAAAGAATGAAAAACTGTTTTTT. It specifies CASSLAETGKNEKLFF. V gene TRBV7-9 combines with J gene TRBJ1-4; TRBD1 might be the D (6 bases). Per germline, CDR1 SEHNR and CDR2 FQNEAQ (reference sequence). This CDR3 is 16 amino acids long. The V gene lost 0 bases and the J gene lost 5 bases, with 13 bases spanning the gap. Complete variable domain (other parts from reference TRBV7-9 and TRBJ1-4): DTGVSQNPRHKITKRGQNVTFRCDPISEHNRLYWYRQTLGQGPEFLTYFQNEAQLEKSRLLSDRFSAERPKGSFSTLEIQRTEQGDSAMYLCASSLAETGKNEKLFFGSGTQLSVL.

The J gene is TRBJ2-5, the V gene TRBV28; D is possibly TRBD2 (7 bases). Trimming left V 4 bases short and J 5 bases short, with 17 bases between. Germline V CDR1 and CDR2: MDHEN, SYDVKM. The length of the CDR3 is 15 residues. CDR3 protein: CASSSPEGGHETQYF. The CDR3 DNA reads TGTGCCAGCAGTTCCCCCGAGGGGGGGCACGAGACCCAGTACTTC.

Ten or more counts support this clonotype. The chain couples TRBV20-1 to TRBJ2-6; D not resolved. This CDR3 is built from 14 residues. With 6 bases removed from V and 0 bases from J, the gap between germline ends came to 9 bases. CDR1 and CDR2 from the germline V gene are DFQATT and SNEGSKA (reference sequence). The CDR3 region has the DNA TGCAGTGCGGCCTTATACTCTGGGGCCAACGTCCTGACTTTC. Protein sequence: CSAALYSGANVLTF.

This chain joins TRBV20-1 and TRBJ2-3, with TRBD2 matching 8 bases. Germline V gene sequence: CDR1 DFQATT, CDR2 SNEGSKA (reference sequence). V lost 6 bases, J lost 2 bases, and 7 bases stayed unmatched. This CDR3 has 14 amino acids. The CDR3 loop is CSAVSGGLTDTQYF. CDR3 DNA: TGCAGTGCCGTGTCGGGGGGGCTCACAGATACGCAGTATTTT.

The rearrangement joins TRBV2 to TRBJ2-7; weak D call: TRBD1 (6 bases). Per germline, CDR1 SNHLY and CDR2 FYNNEI. Between the trimmed V and J ends, which lost 4 bases and 3 bases, there was a span of 16 bases. The CDR3 totals 15 residues. The CDR3 here is CASSALQGTFYEQYF. The CDR3 DNA is TGTGCCAGCAGTGCTCTCCAGGGGACCTTCTACGAGCAGTACTTC.

This clonotype was seen only a few times. The chain has TRBV10-3 and TRBJ2-7; 11 bases are a match to TRBD2. CDR3 length: 14 amino acids. V shed 10 bases, J shed 3 bases, and the junction held 8 bases outside the gene matches. In germline, CDR1 is ENHRY, CDR2 SYGVKD. The CDR3 sequence is CATLGLAGYYEQYF. Here the CDR3 DNA reads TGTGCCACCCTTGGACTAGCGGGCTACTACGAGCAGTACTTC.

The rearrangement links TRBV6-1 to TRBJ2-3; the D gene could be TRBD1 or TRBD2 (5 bases each). The CDR3 spans 14 residues. Germline V CDR1 and CDR2: MNHNS, SASEGT. Trimming cost V 7 bases and J 6 bases, with 17 bases left between them. The chain's CDR3 is CASTGAPGTDTQYF. CDR3 nucleotide sequence: TGTGCCAGCACCGGGGCCCCGGGGACCGATACGCAGTATTTT.

The sample holds many counts of this clonotype. A read error may account for a junction end that differs from germline. The chain links TRBV7-7 to TRBJ2-1; 8 nucleotides align to TRBD2. The CDR3 length is 14 residues. CDR1 is SSHAT, CDR2 FNYEAQ, per germline (reference sequence). The CDR3 loop reads CASSSGGPGNEQFF. The CDR3 region has the DNA TGTGCTAGCAGCTCGGGGGGGCCGGGAAATGAGCAGTTCTTC.

This clonotype was seen a handful of times. The J gene is TRBJ2-3, the V gene TRBV30; 7 nucleotides align to TRBD1. Trimming removed 3 bases from V and 8 bases from J; junction bases left unmatched: 14. The CDR3 runs 15 residues. Per the germline V gene, CDR1 is GTSNPN and CDR2 is SVGIG (reference sequence). The CDR3 DNA is TGTGCCTGGAGAATGCCGGGACAGCGCTCTGGTACGCAGTATTTT. Its translation is CAWRMPGQRSGTQYF.

This clonotype was recorded a few times. V usage is TRBV7-9 and J usage is TRBJ1-4, with D maybe TRBD1 (5 bases). CDR1 SEHNR and CDR2 FQNEAQ come from the germline V gene (reference sequence). V lost 1 base to trimming and J lost 6 bases, with 12 bases between them. The CDR3 has 15 amino acids. Here the CDR3 reads CASSLGEGLDEKLFF. DNA for the CDR3: TGTGCCAGCAGCTTAGGGGAGGGGCTCGATGAAAAACTGTTTTTT.

This chain connects TRBV12-3 or TRBV12-4 to TRBJ2-4; a possible D gene is TRBD2 (7 bases). V lost 11 bases to trimming and J lost 8 bases, with 10 bases between them. There are 10 residues in the CDR3. The DNA for the CDR3 is TGTGCCGGGGGGGCAGACATTCAGTACTTC. Translation gives CAGGADIQYF.

V is TRBV12-3 or TRBV12-4 and J is TRBJ2-6; TRBD2 agrees at 7 bases. This CDR3 comprises 18 residues. Trimming removed 1 base from V and 2 bases from J; junction bases left unmatched: 8. DNA of the CDR3: TGTGCCAGCAGTTTAGGTCCTAGCGGTGGAGCTGGGGCCAACGTCCTGACTTTC. Protein product: CASSLGPSGGAGANVLTF.

In its sample, this clonotype was seen a few times. The V and J genes are TRBV6-1 and TRBJ1-5; D remains unclear. The V and J ends lost 3 bases and 0 bases respectively, with 6 bases between them. From germline, CDR1 is MNHNS and CDR2 SASEGT. This CDR3 contains 14 residues. CDR3 in DNA: TGTGCCAGCAGTGACCGGTCTAGCAATCAGCCCCAGCATTTT. As protein: CASSDRSSNQPQHF.

This sequence joins TRBV6-2 or TRBV6-3 and TRBJ2-1; the match to TRBD2 covers 9 bases. The assigned J gene may be wrong: the sequence end matches TRBJ2-5 better. This CDR3 contains 17 residues. The germline V gene encodes CDR1 MNHEY and CDR2 SVGEGT. The CDR3 here is CASSYSRASGDWETQYF. The CDR3, as DNA: TGTGCCAGCAGTTACTCGAGGGCTAGCGGGGATTGGGAGACCCAGTACTTC.

This clonotype was counted only a few times. The chain links TRBV20-1 to TRBJ2-3; 12 bases align to TRBD2. Per the germline V gene, CDR1 is DFQATT and CDR2 is SNEGSKA (reference sequence). This CDR3 has 17 residues. V was pared by 0 bases and J by 2 bases, with 6 bases of the junction left unmatched. CDR3 nucleotide sequence: TGCAGTGCTAGAGATCCTTCTAGCGGGGGGGTCACAGATACGCAGTATTTT. Protein product: CSARDPSSGGVTDTQYF.

The rearrangement joins TRBV6-6 to TRBJ1-2; 7 nucleotides align to TRBD1. Germline loops: CDR1 MNHNY, CDR2 SVGAGI (reference sequence). The CDR3 is made up of 13 amino acids. The J segment lost 8 bases and the V segment lost 8 bases, leaving 11 bases of the junction unmatched. The CDR3 spells CASLPGQLTGYTF. CDR3 sequence (DNA): TGTGCCAGCCTGCCGGGACAGTTAACCGGCTACACCTTC.

A few counts support this clonotype. The rearrangement links TRBV27 to TRBJ2-5; D remains ambiguous. Germline V gene data show CDR1 as MNHEY and CDR2 as SMNVEV (reference sequence). This CDR3 is built from 13 residues. The ends were cut back, 1 base at V and 4 bases at J, with 7 bases in the middle. The CDR3: CASSLLGRETQYF. The CDR3 DNA sequence: TGTGCCAGCAGTTTATTGGGCAGAGAGACCCAGTACTTC.

The genes are TRBV12-3 or TRBV12-4 and TRBJ2-1, with 11 bases that match TRBD2. V gave up 8 bases and J gave up 5 bases; unmatched junction bases: 2. This CDR3 comprises 13 residues. The CDR3 DNA reads as TGTGCCAGCCTAGCGGGGGGAAACAATGAGCAGTTCTTC. It specifies CASLAGGNNEQFF.

The genes are TRBV2 and TRBJ2-5, with 7 bases lining up with TRBD2. V lost 6 bases to trimming and J lost 2 bases; unmatched junction nucleotides: 18. The CDR3 consists of 18 residues. Germline V lookup: CDR1 SNHLY, CDR2 FYNNEI. The CDR3 loop reads CASRRRGLAETRQETQYF. The CDR3 DNA is TGTGCCAGCAGGAGAAGGGGTCTAGCGGAAACCCGACAAGAGACCCAGTACTTC. The variable domain in full, with the rest retrieved from reference TRBV2 and TRBJ2-5, is EPEVTQTPSHQVTQMGQEVILRCVPISNHLYFYWYRQILGQKVEFLVSFYNNEISEKSEIFDDQFSVERPDGSNFTLKIRSTKLEDSAMYFCASRRRGLAETRQETQYFGPGTRLLVL.

The chain employs TRBV6-1 and TRBJ1-2, with a possible D match to TRBD1 (5 bases). The V gene lost 1 base and the J gene lost 1 base, with 10 bases spanning the gap. The V gene's germline CDR1 is MNHNS and CDR2 SASEGT. The CDR3 length is 15 residues. CDR3 nucleotides: TGTGCCAGCAGTGAAGTGGGACCGCTTAACTATGGCTACACCTTC. The encoded protein is CASSEVGPLNYGYTF.

V and J are TRBV27 and TRBJ2-5; 7 bases are a match to TRBD1. CDR3 length: 14 amino acids. Germline V gives CDR1 MNHEY, CDR2 SMNVEV (reference sequence). J was trimmed by 11 bases and V by 2 bases; bases with no gene match: 11. As DNA, the CDR3 is TGTGCCAGCAGTTTAATTACAGGGGAGTATAAGCAGTACTTC. Protein product: CASSLITGEYKQYF.

The V gene is TRBV27, the J gene TRBJ1-6, with a possible D match to TRBD1 (5 bases). The CDR3 is made up of 13 amino acids. CDR1 is MNHEY, CDR2 SMNVEV, per germline (reference sequence). With 7 bases removed from V and 9 bases from J, the gap between germline ends came to 13 bases. The CDR3 region is CASTPHGTSPLHF. In nucleotides, the CDR3 is TGTGCCAGCACGCCTCACGGGACTTCACCCCTCCACTTT.